Listed here are 27 T cell receptor beta chains from one sample, sequenced in a study of blood T cells in healthy people across ages. Alongside a J-beta primer mix, a sample-barcoded 5' primer served in a second PCR lasting 7 to 11 cycles. Via MiXCR, TCRdb re-called the 5' RACE reads, giving one row per CDR3 protein. The table lists under 800,000 distinct CDR3 sequences, over 20% of them singletons. Sequenced: blood. These TCRs come from a man aged 65-85 years in good health.

This clonotype was found a few times. V usage is TRBV5-1 and J usage is TRBJ2-5, with 9 nucleotides matching TRBD2. Looked up from germline, CDR1 is SGHRS and CDR2 is YFSETQ. The CDR3 has 16 amino acids. Germline trimming cut 0 bases from V and 5 bases from J; bases unmatched to any gene: 8. In DNA form, the CDR3 reads TGCGCCAGCAGCTTGGAGGGAGCGGGAGGACAGGAGACCCAGTACTTC. Protein: CASSLEGAGGQETQYF.

The CDR3 region is CASSHLKNRGEEKLFF. The CDR3 DNA is TGCGCCAGCAGCCACCTTAAAAACAGGGGAGAGGAAAAACTGTTTTTT. The genes are TRBV4-1 and TRBJ1-4, with TRBD1 matching 7 bases. The ends lost 3 bases at V and 8 bases at J; junction bases unmatched: 12. Germline V gene sequence: CDR1 MGHRA, CDR2 YSYEKL. The CDR3 extends over 16 amino acids.

This clonotype was observed a handful of times. The chain links TRBV18 to TRBJ2-2; D ambiguous. Germline V gene lookup returns CDR1 KGHSH and CDR2 LQKENI. The V end lost 0 bases, the J end lost 4 bases, and 6 bases lay between the germline ends. The CDR3 has 14 residues. The CDR3 protein is CASSPPAGTGELFF. The CDR3 DNA reads TGTGCCAGCTCACCACCAGCCGGCACCGGGGAGCTGTTTTTT.

This clonotype has more than one count but fewer than ten. This sequence joins TRBV5-5 and TRBJ2-5; D is unclear. This CDR3 has 13 amino acids. V gave up 4 bases and J gave up 5 bases, with 12 bases separating them. From germline, CDR1 is SGHKS and CDR2 YYEKEE (reference sequence). The CDR3 loop reads CASSPAPRETQYF. The CDR3 DNA sequence: TGTGCCAGCAGCCCGGCTCCCCGGGAGACCCAGTACTTC.

The gene calls are TRBV6-1 and TRBJ2-7, with TRBD2 matching 14 bases. CDR3 size: 16 residues. V shed 6 bases, J shed 4 bases, and the junction held 8 bases outside the gene matches. CDR1 MNHNS and CDR2 SASEGT come from the germline V gene. CDR3 bases: TGTGCCAGCAGCCAGACTAGCGGGAGGGCCGAGTACGAGCAGTACTTC. Residues: CASSQTSGRAEYEQYF.

The sample holds a few counts of this clonotype. The chain links TRBV28 to TRBJ2-1; no reliable D call. The V end was cut by 2 bases, the J end by 3 bases, with 11 bases between. CDR3 length: 15 amino acids. Germline V gene sequence: CDR1 MDHEN, CDR2 SYDVKM. The CDR3 DNA reads as TGTGCCAGCAGTTTAGTTCTACAAAGCTACAATGAGCAGTTCTTC. Protein sequence: CASSLVLQSYNEQFF.

V and J are TRBV3-1 and TRBJ2-1; possible D gene TRBD2, 5 bases. This CDR3 is built from 15 residues. Germline V gives CDR1 LGHDT, CDR2 YNNKEL (reference sequence). Trimming left V 2 bases short and J 3 bases short, with 11 bases between. In nucleotides, the CDR3 is TGTGCCAGCAGCCAATTAACTGGAGGCTACAATGAGCAGTTCTTC. It specifies CASSQLTGGYNEQFF.

In its sample, this clonotype was seen many times. The genes are TRBV7-2 and TRBJ2-1; tentatively, D is TRBD1 or TRBD2 (5 bases each). V lost 7 bases to trimming and J lost 0 bases, with 10 bases between them. The germline V gene has CDR1 SGHTA and CDR2 FQGNSA. The CDR3 spans 14 residues. CDR3: CASTRESSYNEQFF. As DNA, the CDR3 is TGTGCCAGCACCAGGGAGAGCTCCTACAATGAGCAGTTCTTC.

The J gene is TRBJ2-6, the V gene TRBV18, with TRBD2 matching over 14 bases. The V gene's germline CDR1 is KGHSH and CDR2 LQKENI. V lost 1 base, J lost 1 base, and 12 bases stayed unmatched. CDR3 length: 22 residues. CDR3 residues: CASSPLMTSGRDTTSGANVLTF. CDR3 coding DNA: TGTGCCAGCTCACCACTGATGACTAGCGGGAGGGATACCACATCTGGGGCCAACGTCCTGACTTTC.

There are a few counts of this clonotype. The junction departs from germline at one end; a sequencing error may be responsible. The chain carries TRBV25-1 and TRBJ1-5; a weak D match, TRBD1 (5 bases). Per the germline V gene, CDR1 is MGHDK and CDR2 is SYGVNS. The CDR3 runs to 14 residues. The DNA for the CDR3 is TGTGCCAGCAGGGGGCGGGGTGAAAATCGGCCCCAGCATTTT. It specifies CASRGRGENRPQHF.

There are a few counts of this clonotype. The V and J genes are TRBV6-1 and TRBJ2-1; D is possibly TRBD2 (6 bases). CDR1 is MNHNS and CDR2 is SASEGT in the germline V gene. V shed 1 base and J shed 9 bases, with 13 bases lying between them. This CDR3 contains 14 residues. CDR3: CASSEDPLATEQFF. The CDR3 DNA is TGTGCCAGCAGTGAAGATCCGCTAGCGACTGAGCAGTTCTTC.

This chain uses TRBV24-1 with TRBJ2-7; D perhaps matches TRBD2 (7 bases). Germline CDR1 reads KGHDR; CDR2 reads SFDVKD. The V end was cut by 2 bases, the J end by 4 bases, with 11 bases between. The CDR3 runs 14 residues. Written as DNA, the CDR3 is TGTGCCACCAGTGATTCCGGGGGGCAGTACGAGCAGTACTTC. Translating gives CATSDSGGQYEQYF.

The chain employs TRBV4-1 and TRBJ2-7; possibly TRBD1 for D (6 bases). Germline V gene lookup returns CDR1 MGHRA and CDR2 YSYEKL. The CDR3 runs 16 residues. The germline V and J ends were trimmed by 2 bases and 0 bases, with 14 bases remaining between them. The CDR3 DNA is TGCGCCAGCAGCCAACGCATAACAGGGAGCTCCTACGAGCAGTACTTC. It specifies CASSQRITGSSYEQYF.

This clonotype turned up a few times. V is TRBV20-1 and J is TRBJ1-6, with 10 bases lining up with TRBD1. This CDR3 contains 17 residues. Germline-derived CDR1 and CDR2 are DFQATT and SNEGSKA (reference sequence). Trimming took 0 bases from V and 7 from J; bases not matched to a gene: 9. The CDR3 spells CSARDGGGQGTNSPLHF. The DNA of the CDR3 is TGCAGTGCTAGAGATGGTGGGGGACAGGGGACGAATTCACCCCTCCACTTT.

The chain joins TRBV12-3 or TRBV12-4 to TRBJ2-1; 8 nucleotides align to TRBD2. This CDR3 spans 15 amino acids. With V trimmed by 7 bases and J by 0 bases, 5 bases remained unmatched. The CDR3 bases are TGTGCCAGCACTACGAGCGGGAGCTCCTACAATGAGCAGTTCTTC. It is translated as CASTTSGSSYNEQFF.

This clonotype was seen only a few times. The V and J genes are TRBV27 and TRBJ2-2; no clear D gene. Germline V gives CDR1 MNHEY, CDR2 SMNVEV (reference sequence). V lost 2 bases to trimming and J lost 0 bases, with 7 bases between them. There are 15 residues in the CDR3. The CDR3 DNA reads TGTGCCAGCAGTTTAGATGGGACGAACACCGGGGAGCTGTTTTTT. It specifies CASSLDGTNTGELFF.

This clonotype was seen only a few times. V is TRBV5-8 and J is TRBJ1-5; D is perhaps TRBD1 (6 bases). The CDR3 sequence is 15 residues long. The germline V gene has CDR1 SGHTS and CDR2 YDEGEE. Trimming pared 4 bases from V and 7 bases from J, leaving 18 bases between. CDR3 coding DNA: TGTGCCAGCAGCCCAGGACAGTTCACGGCGCAGCCCCAGCATTTT. Protein: CASSPGQFTAQPQHF.

This clonotype appeared a few times. CDR3 bases: TGTGCCAGCAGTTTCAGAGGGGATGGCTACGAGCAGTACTTC. Encoded protein: CASSFRGDGYEQYF. The J gene is TRBJ2-7, the V gene TRBV28; D may correspond to TRBD1 or TRBD2 (5 bases each). CDR1 and CDR2 (germline): MDHEN, SYDVKM. Trimming removed 3 bases at V and 3 bases at J, with 12 bases between. The CDR3 extends over 14 amino acids.

The J gene is TRBJ2-7, the V gene TRBV12-5; possible D gene TRBD2, 6 bases. The CDR3 consists of 14 residues. V was clipped by 4 bases and J by 3 bases, with 13 bases between them. Germline CDR1 LGHNT, CDR2 FRNRAP. As DNA, the CDR3 is TGTGCTAGTGGTTCGGAGGGGCAGGTCTACGAGCAGTACTTC. It codes for CASGSEGQVYEQYF.

The V call is TRBV4-3, the J call TRBJ2-5, with 12 nucleotides matching TRBD2. The last part of the DNA fits TRBJ2-1 better; the J call may be wrong. The CDR3 extends over 15 amino acids. Per germline, CDR1 LGHNA and CDR2 YSLEER. CDR3 region: CASSQLAGGPVEQFF. The CDR3 DNA reads as TGCGCCAGCAGCCAACTAGCGGGAGGGCCCGTTGAGCAGTTCTTC.

The rearrangement links TRBV27 to TRBJ2-5; D ambiguous. The J call is in doubt because the DNA end fits TRBJ2-1 better. The CDR3 is 14 residues long. CDR1 MNHEY and CDR2 SMNVEV come from the germline V gene (reference sequence). CDR3 sequence: CASRGLGNYNEQFF. CDR3 DNA: TGTGCCAGCAGGGGTTTAGGTAATTACAATGAGCAGTTCTTC.

The chain carries TRBV20-1 and TRBJ2-7, with 11 bases that match TRBD2. V dropped 2 bases and J dropped 6; count of bases not matched to a gene: 15. This CDR3 contains 17 residues. Germline V lookup: CDR1 DFQATT, CDR2 SNEGSKA (reference sequence). CDR3 in amino acids: CSARSLTSGRTYGEQYF. The CDR3 DNA reads TGCAGTGCTAGATCCCTCACTAGCGGGAGAACATACGGCGAGCAGTACTTC.

This clonotype has a handful of counts. This may arise from a read error, as a much more abundant clone is one base away. This chain uses TRBV5-1 with TRBJ2-7, with 7 bases lining up with TRBD1. Trimming removed 3 bases from V and 2 bases from J; junction bases left unmatched: 17. This CDR3 has 18 amino acids. From germline, CDR1 is SGHRS and CDR2 YFSETQ. The CDR3 region is CASSSAGPSGGDAYEQYF. The DNA for the CDR3 is TGCGCCAGCAGCTCGGCGGGCCCCTCAGGGGGTGATGCCTACGAGCAGTACTTC.

This clonotype has just a few counts. The V gene is TRBV7-2, the J gene TRBJ2-3; D uncertain. There are 13 residues in the CDR3. The germline V gene encodes CDR1 SGHTA and CDR2 FQGNSA. V was trimmed by 2 bases and J by 5 bases, leaving 8 bases between them. In DNA, the CDR3 is TGTGCCAGCAGCTTATCATCCGGAGATACGCAGTATTTT. Its translation is CASSLSSGDTQYF.

In this sample, this clonotype turned up once. The junction and the germline gene differ at one end; a read error may be behind it. The chain joins TRBV11-2 to TRBJ2-3; weak D call: TRBD1 (6 bases). CDR1 and CDR2 from the germline V gene are SGHAT and FQNNGV. CDR3 length equals 16 residues. The CDR3 bases are TGTGCCAGCAGCCAACTGACAGGTTTACCCACAGATGCGCAGTATTTT. It translates to CASSQLTGLPTDAQYF.

The V and J genes are TRBV6-5 and TRBJ2-1, with D uncertain. The V gene's germline CDR1 is MNHEY and CDR2 SVGAGI. There are 14 residues in the CDR3. The V end lost 6 bases, the J end lost 1 base, and 10 bases lay between the germline ends. DNA for the CDR3: TGTGCCAGCAGGCCTCCGCCGTCCTACAATGAGCAGTTCTTC. This gives the protein CASRPPPSYNEQFF.

The rearrangement uses TRBV15 and TRBJ1-2, with TRBD1 matching 7 bases. Unmatched junction bases numbered 7, after V lost 3 bases and J lost 3 bases. CDR3 length equals 15 residues. Per the germline V gene, CDR1 is LNHNV and CDR2 is YYDKDF (reference sequence). The CDR3 loop is CATSSIDRDYYGYTF. The CDR3 DNA reads as TGTGCCACCAGCAGCATAGACAGGGACTACTATGGCTACACCTTC.